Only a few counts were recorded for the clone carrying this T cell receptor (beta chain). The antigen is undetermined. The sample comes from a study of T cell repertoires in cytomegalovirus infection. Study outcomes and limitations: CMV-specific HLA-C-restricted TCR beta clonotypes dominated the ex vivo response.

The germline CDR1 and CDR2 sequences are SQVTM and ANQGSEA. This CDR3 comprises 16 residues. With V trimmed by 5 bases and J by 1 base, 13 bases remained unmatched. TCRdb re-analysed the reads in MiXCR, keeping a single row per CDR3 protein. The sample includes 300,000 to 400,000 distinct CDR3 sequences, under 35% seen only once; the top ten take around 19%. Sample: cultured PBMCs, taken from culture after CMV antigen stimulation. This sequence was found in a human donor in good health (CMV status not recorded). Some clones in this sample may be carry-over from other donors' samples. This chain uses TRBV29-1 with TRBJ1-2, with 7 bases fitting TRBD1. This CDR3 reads CSVSGGPQGSNYGYTF. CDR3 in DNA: TGCAGCGTTTCCGGGGGGCCACAGGGGAGTAACTATGGCTACACCTTC.